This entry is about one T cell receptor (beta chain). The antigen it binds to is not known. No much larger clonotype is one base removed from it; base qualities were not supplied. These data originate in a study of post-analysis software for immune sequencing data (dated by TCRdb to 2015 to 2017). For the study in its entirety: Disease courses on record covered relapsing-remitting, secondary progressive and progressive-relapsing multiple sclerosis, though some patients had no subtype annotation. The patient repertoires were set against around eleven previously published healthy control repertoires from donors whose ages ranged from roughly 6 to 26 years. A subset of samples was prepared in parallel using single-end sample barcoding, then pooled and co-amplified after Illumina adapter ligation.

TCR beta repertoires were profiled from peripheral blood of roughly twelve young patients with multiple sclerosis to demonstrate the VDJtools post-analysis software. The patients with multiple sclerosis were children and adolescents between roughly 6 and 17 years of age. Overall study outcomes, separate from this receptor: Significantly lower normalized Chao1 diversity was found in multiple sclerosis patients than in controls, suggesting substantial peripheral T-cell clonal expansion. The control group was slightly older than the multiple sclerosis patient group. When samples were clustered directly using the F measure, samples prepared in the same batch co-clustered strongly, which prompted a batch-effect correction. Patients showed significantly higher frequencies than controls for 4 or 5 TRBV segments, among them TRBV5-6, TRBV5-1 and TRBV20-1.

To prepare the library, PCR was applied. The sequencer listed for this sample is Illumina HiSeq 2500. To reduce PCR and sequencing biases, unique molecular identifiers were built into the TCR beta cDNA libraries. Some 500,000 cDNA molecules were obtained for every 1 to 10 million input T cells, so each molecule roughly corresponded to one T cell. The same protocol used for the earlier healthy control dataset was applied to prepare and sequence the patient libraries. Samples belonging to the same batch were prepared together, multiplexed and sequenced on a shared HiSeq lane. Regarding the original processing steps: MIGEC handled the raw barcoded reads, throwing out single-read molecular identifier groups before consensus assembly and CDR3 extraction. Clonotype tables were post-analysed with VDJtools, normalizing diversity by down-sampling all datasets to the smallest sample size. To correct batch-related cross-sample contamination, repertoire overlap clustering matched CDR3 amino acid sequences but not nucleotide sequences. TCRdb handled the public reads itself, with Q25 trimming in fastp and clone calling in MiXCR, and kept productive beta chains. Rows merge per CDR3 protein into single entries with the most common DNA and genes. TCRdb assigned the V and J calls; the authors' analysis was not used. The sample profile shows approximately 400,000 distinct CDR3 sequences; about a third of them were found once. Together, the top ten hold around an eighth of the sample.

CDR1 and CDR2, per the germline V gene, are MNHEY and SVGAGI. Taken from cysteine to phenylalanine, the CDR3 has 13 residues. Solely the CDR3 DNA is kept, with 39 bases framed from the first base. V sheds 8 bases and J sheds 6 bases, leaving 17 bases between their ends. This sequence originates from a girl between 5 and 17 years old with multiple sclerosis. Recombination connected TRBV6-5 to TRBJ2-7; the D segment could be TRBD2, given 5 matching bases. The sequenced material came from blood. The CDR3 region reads CASWVASSREQYF. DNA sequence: TGTGCCAGCTGGGTAGCTAGCAGTCGCGAGCAGTACTTC.